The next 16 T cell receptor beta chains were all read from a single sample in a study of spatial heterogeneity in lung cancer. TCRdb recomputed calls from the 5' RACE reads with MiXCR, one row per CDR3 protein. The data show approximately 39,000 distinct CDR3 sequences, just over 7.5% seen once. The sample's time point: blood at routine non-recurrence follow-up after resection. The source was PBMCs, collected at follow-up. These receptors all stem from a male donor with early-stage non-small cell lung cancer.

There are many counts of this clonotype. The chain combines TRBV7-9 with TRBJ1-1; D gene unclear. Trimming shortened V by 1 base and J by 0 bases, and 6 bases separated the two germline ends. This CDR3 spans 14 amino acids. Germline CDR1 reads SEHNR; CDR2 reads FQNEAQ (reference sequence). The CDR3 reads CASSLGLLNTEAFF. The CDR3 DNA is TGTGCCAGCAGCTTAGGCCTCCTGAACACTGAAGCTTTCTTT.

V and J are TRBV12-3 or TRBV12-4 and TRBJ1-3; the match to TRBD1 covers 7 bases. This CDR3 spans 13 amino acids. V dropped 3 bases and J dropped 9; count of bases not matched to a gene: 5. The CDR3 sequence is CASSFNQGGTIYF. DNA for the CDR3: TGTGCCAGCAGTTTCAATCAGGGGGGCACCATATATTTT.

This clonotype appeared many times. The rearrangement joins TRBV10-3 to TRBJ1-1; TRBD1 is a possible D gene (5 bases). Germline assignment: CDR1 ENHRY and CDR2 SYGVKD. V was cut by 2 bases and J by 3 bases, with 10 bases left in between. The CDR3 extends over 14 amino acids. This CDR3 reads CAISEQRDHTEAFF. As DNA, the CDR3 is TGTGCCATCAGTGAGCAGAGGGACCACACTGAAGCTTTCTTT.

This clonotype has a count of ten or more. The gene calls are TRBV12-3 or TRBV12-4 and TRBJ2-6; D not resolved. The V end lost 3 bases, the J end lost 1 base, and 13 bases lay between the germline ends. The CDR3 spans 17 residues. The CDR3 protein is CASSFSRLDSGANVLTF. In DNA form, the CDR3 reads TGTGCCAGCAGTTTTAGCCGTCTTGATTCTGGGGCCAACGTCCTGACTTTC.

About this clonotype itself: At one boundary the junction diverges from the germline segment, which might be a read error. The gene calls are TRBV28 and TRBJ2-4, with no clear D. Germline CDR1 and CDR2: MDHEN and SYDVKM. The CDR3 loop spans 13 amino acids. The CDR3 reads CACSPPHTNIQYF. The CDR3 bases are TGTGCCTGCAGTCCCCCTCACACCAACATTCAGTACTTC.

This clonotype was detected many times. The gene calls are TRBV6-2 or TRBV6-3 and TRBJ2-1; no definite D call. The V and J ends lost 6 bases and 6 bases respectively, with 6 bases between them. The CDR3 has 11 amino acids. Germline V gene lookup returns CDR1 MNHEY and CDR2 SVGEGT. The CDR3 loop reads CASSPLNEQFF. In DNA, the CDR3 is TGTGCCAGCAGCCCACTCAATGAGCAGTTCTTC.

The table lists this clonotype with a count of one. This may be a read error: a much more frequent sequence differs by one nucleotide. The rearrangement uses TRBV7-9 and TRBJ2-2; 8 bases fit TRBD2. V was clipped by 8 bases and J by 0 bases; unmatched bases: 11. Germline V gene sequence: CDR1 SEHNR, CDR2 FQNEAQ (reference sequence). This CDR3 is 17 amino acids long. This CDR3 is CASGSSLAGSNTGELFF. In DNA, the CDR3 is TGTGCCAGCGGCTCCTCTTTAGCGGGATCGAACACCGGGGAGCTGTTTTTT. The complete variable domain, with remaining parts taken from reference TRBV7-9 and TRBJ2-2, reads DTGVSQNPRHKITKRGQNVTFRCDPISEHNRLYWYRQTLGQGPEFLTYFQNEAQLEKSRLLSDRFSAERPKGSFSTLEIQRTEQGDSAMYLCASGSSLAGSNTGELFFGEGSRLTVL.

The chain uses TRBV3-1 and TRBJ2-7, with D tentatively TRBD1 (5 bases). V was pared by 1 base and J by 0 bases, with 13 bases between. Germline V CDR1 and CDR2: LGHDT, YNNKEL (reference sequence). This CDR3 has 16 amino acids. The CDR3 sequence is CASSQGRQPASYEQYF. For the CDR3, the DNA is TGTGCCAGCAGCCAAGGGCGACAGCCAGCCTCCTACGAGCAGTACTTC.

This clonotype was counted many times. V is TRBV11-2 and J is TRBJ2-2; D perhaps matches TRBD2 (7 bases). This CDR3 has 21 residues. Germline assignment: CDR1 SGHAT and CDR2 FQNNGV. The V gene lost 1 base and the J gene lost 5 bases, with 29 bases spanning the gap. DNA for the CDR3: TGTGCCAGCAGCTTAGTCTCGCACGGGGGGCTAGGTACTTCTAGGACCGGGGAGCTGTTTTTT. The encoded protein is CASSLVSHGGLGTSRTGELFF.

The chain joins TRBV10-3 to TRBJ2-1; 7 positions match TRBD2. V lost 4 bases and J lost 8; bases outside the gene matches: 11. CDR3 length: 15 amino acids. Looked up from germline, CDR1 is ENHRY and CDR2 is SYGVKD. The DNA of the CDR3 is TGTGCCATCAGTGCGACGCGGGGGTTGGGGGATGAGCAGTTCTTC. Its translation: CAISATRGLGDEQFF.

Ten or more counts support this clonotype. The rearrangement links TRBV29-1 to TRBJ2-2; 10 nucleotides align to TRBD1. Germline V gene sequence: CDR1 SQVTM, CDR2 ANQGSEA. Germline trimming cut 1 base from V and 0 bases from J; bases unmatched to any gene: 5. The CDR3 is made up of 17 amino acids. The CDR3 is CSVEVRDRGTNTGELFF. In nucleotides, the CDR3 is TGCAGCGTTGAAGTCCGGGACAGGGGCACGAACACCGGGGAGCTGTTTTTT.

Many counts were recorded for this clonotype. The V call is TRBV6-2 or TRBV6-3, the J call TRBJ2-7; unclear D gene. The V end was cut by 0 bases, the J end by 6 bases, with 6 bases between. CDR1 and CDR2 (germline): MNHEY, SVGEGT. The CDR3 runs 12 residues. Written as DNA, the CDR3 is TGTGCCAGCAGTTACTCGAGGCCCGAGCAGTACTTC. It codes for CASSYSRPEQYF.

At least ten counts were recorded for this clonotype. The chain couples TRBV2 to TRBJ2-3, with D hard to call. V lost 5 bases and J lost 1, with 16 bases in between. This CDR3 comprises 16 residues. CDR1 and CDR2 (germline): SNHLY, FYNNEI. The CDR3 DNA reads TGTGCCAGCAGTCCCCTGCAAATGGCGGGCACAGATACGCAGTATTTT. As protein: CASSPLQMAGTDTQYF.

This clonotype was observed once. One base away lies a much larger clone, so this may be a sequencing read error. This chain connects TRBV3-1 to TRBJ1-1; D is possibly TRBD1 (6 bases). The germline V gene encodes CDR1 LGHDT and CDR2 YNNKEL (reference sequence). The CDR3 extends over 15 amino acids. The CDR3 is CSSSQETGWNTEAFF. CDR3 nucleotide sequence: TGTTCCAGCAGCCAAGAGACAGGATGGAACACTGAAGCTTTCTTT. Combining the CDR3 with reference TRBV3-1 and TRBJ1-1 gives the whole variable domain DTAVSQTPKYLVTQMGNDKSIKCEQNLGHDTMYWYKQDSKKFLKIMFSYNNKELIINETVPNRFSPKSPDKAHLNLHINSLELGDSAVYFCSSSQETGWNTEAFFGQGTRLTVV.

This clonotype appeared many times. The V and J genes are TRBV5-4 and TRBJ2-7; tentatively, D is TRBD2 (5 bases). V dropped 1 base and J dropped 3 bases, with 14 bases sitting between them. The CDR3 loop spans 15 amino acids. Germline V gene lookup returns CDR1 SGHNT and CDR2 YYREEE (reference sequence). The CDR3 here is CASSLSGNTFYEQYF. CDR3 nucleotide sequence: TGTGCCAGCAGCTTGTCGGGGAATACCTTCTACGAGCAGTACTTC.

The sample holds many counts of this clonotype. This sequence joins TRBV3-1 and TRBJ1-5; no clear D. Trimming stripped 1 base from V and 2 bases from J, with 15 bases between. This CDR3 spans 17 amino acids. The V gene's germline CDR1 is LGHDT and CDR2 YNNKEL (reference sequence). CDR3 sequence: CASSQGSNVGGNQPQHF. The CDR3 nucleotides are TGTGCCAGCAGCCAAGGTTCGAACGTGGGTGGCAATCAGCCCCAGCATTTT.